Here is one T cell receptor (beta chain) with its context. The data derive from a study of blood T cell repertoires in COVID-19. Study details: The United States, Italy and Spain provided the acute and convalescent COVID-19 samples. Sample material is recorded as cDNA or gDNA derived from T cells, B-cell-depleted T cells, or PBMCs.

Seattle patient enrollment occurred during active infection, with longitudinal follow-up thereafter. The table came from immunoSEQ multiplex PCR; TCRdb's copy has only in-frame clones and leaves some out. The table records roughly 410,000 clones, 70% to 90% of them present only once. Material for sequencing was peripheral blood. The sequence was collected from a woman aged 40 to 50 with COVID-19, enrolled during active disease.

CDR3 loop: CASSRSGAIGEKLFF. The DNA for the CDR3 is TGCGCCAGCAGCCGGTCAGGGGCAATAGGGGAAAAACTGTTTTTT. V and J are TRBV5-1 and TRBJ1-4, with D tentatively TRBD1 (6 bases). Germline CDR1 and CDR2: SGHRS and YFSETQ. The CDR3 runs 15 residues. V was clipped by 4 bases and J by 8 bases, with 18 bases between them.